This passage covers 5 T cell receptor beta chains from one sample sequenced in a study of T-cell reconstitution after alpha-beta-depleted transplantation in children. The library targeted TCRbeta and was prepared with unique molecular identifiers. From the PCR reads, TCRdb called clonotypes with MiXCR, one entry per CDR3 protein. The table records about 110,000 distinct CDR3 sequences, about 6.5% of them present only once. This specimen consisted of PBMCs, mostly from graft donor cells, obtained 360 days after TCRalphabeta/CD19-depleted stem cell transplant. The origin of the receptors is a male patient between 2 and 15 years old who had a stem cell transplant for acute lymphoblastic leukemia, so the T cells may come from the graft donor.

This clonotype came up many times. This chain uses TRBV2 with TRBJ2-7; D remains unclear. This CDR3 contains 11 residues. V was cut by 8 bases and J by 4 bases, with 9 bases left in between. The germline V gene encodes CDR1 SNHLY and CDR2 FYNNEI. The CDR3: CASLVGYEQYF. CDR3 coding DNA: TGTGCCAGCCTCGTCGGGTACGAGCAGTACTTC.

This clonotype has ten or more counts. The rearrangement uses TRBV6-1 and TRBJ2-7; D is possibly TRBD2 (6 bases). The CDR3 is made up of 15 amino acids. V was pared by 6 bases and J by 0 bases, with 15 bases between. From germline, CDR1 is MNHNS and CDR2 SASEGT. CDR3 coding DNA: TGTGCCAGCAGCCTTAGCGGTTCTAGCTCCTACGAGCAGTACTTC. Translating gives CASSLSGSSSYEQYF.

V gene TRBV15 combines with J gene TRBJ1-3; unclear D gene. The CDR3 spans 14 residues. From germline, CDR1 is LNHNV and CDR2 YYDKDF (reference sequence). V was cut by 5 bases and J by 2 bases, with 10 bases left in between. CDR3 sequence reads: CATSFVGTGNTIYF. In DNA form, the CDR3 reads TGTGCCACCAGCTTTGTAGGAACTGGAAACACCATATATTTT.

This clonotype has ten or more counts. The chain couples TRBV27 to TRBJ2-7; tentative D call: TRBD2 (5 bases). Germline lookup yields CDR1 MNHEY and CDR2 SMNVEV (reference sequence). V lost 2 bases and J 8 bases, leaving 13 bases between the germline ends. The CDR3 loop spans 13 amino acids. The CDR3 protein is CASSLRLARKQYF. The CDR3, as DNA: TGTGCCAGCAGTTTACGTCTAGCAAGGAAGCAGTACTTC.

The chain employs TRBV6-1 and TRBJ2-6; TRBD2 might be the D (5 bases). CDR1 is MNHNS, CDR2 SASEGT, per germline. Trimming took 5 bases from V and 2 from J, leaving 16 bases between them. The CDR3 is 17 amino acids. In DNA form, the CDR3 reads TGTGCCAGCAGTCCCGAGAGTGAGGGCCCTGGGGCCAACGTCCTGACTTTC. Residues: CASSPESEGPGANVLTF.